The clone carrying this T cell receptor beta chain was counted a few times. TCRdb independently ran MiXCR on the 5' RACE reads; one entry per CDR3 protein. The sample yields roughly 280,000 distinct CDR3 sequences, around 8% seen once. The sample originates from a study of T-cell memory formation after mild COVID-19. Source material: PBMCs or a T cell subset sorted from them (not recorded which). The sequence derives from a man aged 18-30 years who had mild COVID-19 (a few samples of this study predate the infection). Cell type and time point are not known.

As DNA, the CDR3 is TGTGCCAGCAGCACGGTTATGGCCGGGGAGCTGTTTTTT. This gives the protein CASSTVMAGELFF. The genes are TRBV7-9 and TRBJ2-2; the D is unclear. CDR3 size: 13 residues. Germline CDR1 is SEHNR and CDR2 is FQNEAQ (reference sequence). Between the trimmed V and J ends, which lost 5 bases and 6 bases, there was a span of 10 bases.